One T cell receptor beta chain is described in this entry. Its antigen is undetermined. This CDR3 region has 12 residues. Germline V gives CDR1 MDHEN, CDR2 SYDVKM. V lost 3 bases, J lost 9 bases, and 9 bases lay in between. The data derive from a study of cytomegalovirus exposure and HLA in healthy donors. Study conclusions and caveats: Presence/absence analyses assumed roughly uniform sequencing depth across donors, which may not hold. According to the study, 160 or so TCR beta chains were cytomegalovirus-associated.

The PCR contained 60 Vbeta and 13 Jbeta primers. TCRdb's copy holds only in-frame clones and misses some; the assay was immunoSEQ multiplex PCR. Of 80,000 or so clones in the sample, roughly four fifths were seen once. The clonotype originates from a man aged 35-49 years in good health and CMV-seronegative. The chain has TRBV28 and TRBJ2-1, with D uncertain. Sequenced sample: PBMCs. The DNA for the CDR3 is TGTGCCAGCAGTTTCCGTAACACTGAGCAGTTCTTC. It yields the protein CASSFRNTEQFF.